The rows below give T cell receptor beta chains drawn from one sample of a study of technical replicates of blood from a few donors. TCRdb keeps only in-frame clones here, not all; method: immunoSEQ multiplex PCR. In the table there are about 75,000 clones, 92% of which are singletons. Sequenced input: T cells isolated from PBMCs. The receptors derive from a human donor in good health. CDR3s include the opening cysteine and the closing phenylalanine or tryptophan. The order of the fields is clone size, V gene, J gene, CDR3 protein. Size is stated for part of the rows, as once, few or many counts, or as a class when the clone is expanded.

-	TRBV6-1	TRBJ2-7	CASSGPTGLRLYSSYEQYF
-	TRBV4-3	TRBJ2-1	CASSQIRTSEGNEQFF
-	TRBV30	TRBJ1-2	CAWSATGTYGYTF
once	TRBV2	TRBJ2-1	CASSALSNEQFF
-	TRBV19	TRBJ2-3	CASTSSFTDTQYF
-	TRBV19	TRBJ2-6	CASTPPSFSSGANVLTF
-	TRBV7-2	TRBJ2-2	CASSSGLAGYMNTGELFF
-	TRBV6-1	TRBJ1-4	CASSDLTGDEKLFF
-	TRBV19	TRBJ2-3	CASSINRDDTQYF
-	TRBV7-9	TRBJ1-2	CASSPADSANYGYTF
once	TRBV27	TRBJ2-1	CASSPSGGRYNEQFF
-	TRBV6-1	TRBJ1-1	CASSVDRGPEAFF
-	TRBV21-1	TRBJ1-5	CASSTPGLYVPGHQPQHF
-	TRBV2	TRBJ2-7	CASRWALEQYF
few	TRBV19	TRBJ1-4	CASGQQNEKLFF
-	TRBV9	TRBJ2-3	CASSVEGNQGDTQYF
-	TRBV5-4	TRBJ2-1	CASSSSGSYNEQFF
-	TRBV2	TRBJ2-3	CASTEGHMGLRGTDTQYF
-	TRBV5-1	TRBJ2-1	CASSPDNYNEQFF
-	TRBV6-5	TRBJ2-2	CASSRTEGDTGELFF
-	TRBV5-1	TRBJ2-2	CASSFTQETNTGELFF
-	TRBV6-1	TRBJ2-7	CASGQGIAFYEQYF
-	TRBV5-4	TRBJ2-2	CASRATGGVTGELFF
-	TRBV15	TRBJ2-1	CATSRGGLYRYNEQFF
-	TRBV6-1	TRBJ1-2	CASSDSGTGGYGYTF
-	TRBV6-6	TRBJ2-1	CASSTSGILNEQFF
-	TRBV10-1	TRBJ2-1	CASSEAGVNEQFF
few	TRBV4-3	TRBJ1-1	CASSQDGGGVTEAFF
-	TRBV18	TRBJ1-4	CASSPQVSTREKLFF
few	TRBV4-1	TRBJ1-5	CASSQDIDRGWQPQHF
-	TRBV6-1	TRBJ2-7	CASRLAGAWEQYF
-	TRBV28	TRBJ1-3	CASSLRGSLSGNTIYF
-	TRBV27	TRBJ1-1	CASRQGDRGEAFF
-	TRBV9	TRBJ2-7	CASSPGGSYEQYF
-	TRBV27	TRBJ1-5	CASSWGQGDQPQHF
-	TRBV7-3	TRBJ2-2	CASSLFALAGETGELFF
once	TRBV4-2	TRBJ2-7	CASSQDKTYEQYF
-	TRBV6-5	TRBJ2-7	CASSPRGGRYEQYF
-	TRBV28	TRBJ2-5	CASSLSRLAGQETQYF
-	TRBV6-5	TRBJ1-1	CASSTRMNTEAFF
-	TRBV5-4	TRBJ2-2	CASSVEGKAESTGELFF
-	TRBV11-1	TRBJ2-6	CASSFAGLSGANVLTF